This T cell receptor (beta chain) was profiled in a study of blood T cell repertoires in COVID-19. Germline loops: CDR1 SNHLY, CDR2 FYNNEI. The CDR3 loop spans 15 amino acids. Losses at the gene ends were 8 bases for V and 0 bases for J; bases not matched to a gene: 6. Original handling: Researchers report that nucleated cell counts were estimated from reference gene primer amplification. Sequencing was performed with immunoSEQ multiplex PCR; in TCRdb, only in-frame clones are kept and a portion is missing. Clone size and the V and J calls come from that table; the DNA yielded D and trimming. The sample records roughly 71,000 clones, 84% being singletons.

This rearrangement joins TRBV2 to TRBJ2-3; 9 bases match TRBD2. This sequence was found in a man aged 50 to 59 with active COVID-19. The specimen sequenced was peripheral blood. CDR3 amino acids: CASRQAGGSTDTQYF. The CDR3 region has the DNA TGTGCCAGCCGACAAGCGGGGGGAAGCACAGATACGCAGTATTTT.